This T cell receptor (beta chain) comes out of a study of T cells expressing NK-cell markers. Across the whole study: All TCR beta repertoires analysed originated from sorted CD3+CD56+NKG2C+, CD3+CD56+NKG2C- and CD3+CD56-NKG2C+ T cells. Study-wide results and limits: Also leading the CD3+CD56-NKG2C+ fraction in a handful of donors were these clonotypes. Dominant NKG2C+ clonotypes in about 6 donors made up about 1.0-7.5% of CD8+ T cells.

As concerns this clonotype: Its antigen is as yet unknown.

It was by 5'RACE template switching with UMIs that TCR beta cDNA was made. TCRdb re-called the 5' RACE reads and shows each CDR3 protein once, DNA omitted. The repertoire shows roughly 110,000 distinct CDR3 sequences; the top ten hold under 20%. The CDR3 sequence is 19 residues long. The V gene's germline CDR1 is SGHAT and CDR2 FQNNGV. The sequence derives from a woman between 18 and 70 years old in good health. The J gene is TRBJ2-1, the V gene TRBV11-2; TCRdb returns TRBD1, unconfirmable since there is no DNA. Sequencing was carried out using blood T cells: a sorted CD56 or NKG2C T cell subset, CD4+ or CD8+ T cells, or bulk PBMC T cells (not recorded which). The CDR3 is CASSRDSGGGRSSYNEQFF.